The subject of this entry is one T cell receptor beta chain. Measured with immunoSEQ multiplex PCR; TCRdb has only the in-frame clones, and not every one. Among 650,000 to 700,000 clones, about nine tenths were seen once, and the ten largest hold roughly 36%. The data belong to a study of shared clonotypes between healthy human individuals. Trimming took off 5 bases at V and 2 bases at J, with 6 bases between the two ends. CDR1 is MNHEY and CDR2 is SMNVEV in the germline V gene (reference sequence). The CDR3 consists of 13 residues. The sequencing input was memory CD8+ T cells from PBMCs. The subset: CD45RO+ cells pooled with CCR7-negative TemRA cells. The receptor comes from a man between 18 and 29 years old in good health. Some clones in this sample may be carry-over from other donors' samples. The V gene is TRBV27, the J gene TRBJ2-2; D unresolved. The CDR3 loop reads CASSEFNTGELFF. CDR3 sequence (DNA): TGTGCCAGCAGTGAGTTTAACACCGGGGAGCTGTTTTTT.